A single sample is the source of the 9 T cell receptor beta chains below, sequenced in a study of CD8+CD57+ T cells in acquired aplastic anemia. Genomic DNA templated the TCR beta VDJ and CDR3 profiling. Via MiXCR, TCRdb re-called the reads, giving one row per CDR3 protein. Of about 190,000 distinct CDR3 sequences in the sample, roughly half were seen once. The material sequenced was sorted CD4+, CD8+, or CD8+CD57+ T cells (not recorded which) from PBMCs. The source of these receptors is a human donor in good health, serving as a control.

This clonotype was observed many times. This chain connects TRBV11-2 to TRBJ2-2; D not certain. V lost 0 bases and J 1 base, leaving 9 bases between the germline ends. Germline CDR1 SGHAT, CDR2 FQNNGV. This CDR3 is 16 amino acids long. CDR3 sequence (DNA): TGTGCCAGCAGCTTAGAAGAACACCTGAACACCGGGGAGCTGTTTTTT. Protein: CASSLEEHLNTGELFF.

As DNA, the CDR3 is TGTGCCAGTAGTCGGTCTGGGTCAAACACTGAAGCTTTCTTT. Translation gives CASSRSGSNTEAFF. The J gene is TRBJ1-1, the V gene TRBV19, with D unclear. CDR1 and CDR2 (germline): LNHDA, SQIVND (reference sequence). This CDR3 comprises 14 residues. The V and J ends lost 5 bases and 2 bases respectively, with 12 bases between them.

Notes on this clonotype: The conserved phenylalanine or tryptophan normally closing the CDR3 is absent here, so this likely arose from a read error. It is unclear where the CDR3 begins or ends on the DNA, so no DNA is shown, and the CDR3 is as TCRdb lists it. The V call is TRBV12-3 or TRBV12-4, the J call TRBJ1-3; TRBD1 reflects the table's D call only, with no check against the DNA. The CDR3 is 16 residues long, counting both termini. The CDR3 sequence is CASSSTSGTDGNTIYS.

This sequence joins TRBV4-1 and TRBJ1-5; 7 nucleotides line up with TRBD1. Germline CDR1 is MGHRA and CDR2 is YSYEKL. V shed 1 base, J shed 6 bases, and the junction held 6 bases outside the gene matches. This CDR3 comprises 15 residues. This CDR3 is CASSQARGPGQPQHF. For the CDR3, the DNA is TGCGCCAGCAGCCAAGCTAGGGGGCCCGGTCAGCCCCAGCATTTT.

This clonotype was counted at least ten times. V is TRBV7-2 and J is TRBJ1-2; 7 bases match TRBD1. With 1 base clipped from V and 4 bases from J, the junction kept 6 bases outside the gene matches. The CDR3 loop spans 15 amino acids. Germline CDR1 reads SGHTA; CDR2 reads FQGNSA. CDR3 DNA: TGTGCCAGCAGCTTAGGGATCACAGGGGCCTATGGCTACACCTTC. Protein: CASSLGITGAYGYTF.

The rearrangement links TRBV6-6 to TRBJ2-7; 10 bases match TRBD1. V gave up 5 bases and J gave up 7 bases; unmatched junction bases: 17. CDR1 and CDR2 (germline): MNHNY, SVGAGI (reference sequence). This CDR3 spans 17 amino acids. CDR3 in amino acids: CASSAPPGQGVTTEQYF. In DNA, the CDR3 is TGTGCCAGCAGTGCCCCCCCCGGACAGGGGGTGACAACGGAGCAGTACTTC.

The chain joins TRBV9 to TRBJ2-3, with D tentatively TRBD1 or TRBD2 (6 bases each). The V and J ends lost 0 bases and 2 bases respectively, with 10 bases between them. The V gene's germline CDR1 is SGDLS and CDR2 YYNGEE. This CDR3 is built from 15 residues. CDR3 protein: CASSVGGAFTDTQYF. CDR3 in DNA: TGTGCCAGCAGCGTAGGGGGGGCCTTCACAGATACGCAGTATTTT.

V is TRBV10-3 and J is TRBJ2-7, with D perhaps matching TRBD1 or TRBD2 (6 bases each). Germline-derived CDR1 and CDR2 are ENHRY and SYGVKD. This CDR3 is built from 14 residues. V was pared by 7 bases and J by 0 bases, with 13 bases between. The CDR3 loop reads CAIKGDLASYEQYF. In DNA, the CDR3 is TGTGCCATCAAGGGGGACTTGGCCTCCTACGAGCAGTACTTC.

As concerns this clonotype: Lacking the conserved final phenylalanine or tryptophan, this CDR3 likely reflects a read error. The DNA is left out, because the CDR3 cannot be placed on it with certainty; the CDR3 is given as TCRdb lists it. The chain is built from TRBV12-3 or TRBV12-4 and TRBJ2-5; TRBD1 is the table's D call, not checked against the DNA. The CDR3 is 17 amino acids in total, end residues counted. The CDR3 region is CASSFGTGERHGYTFGS.